The T cell receptor beta chain described here comes from a study of blood T cell repertoires in COVID-19. Study-wide context: COVID-19 samples from acute and convalescent phases originated in the United States, Italy and Spain.

This CDR3 is built from 13 residues. V lost 5 bases to trimming and J lost 4 bases, with 11 bases between them. Sequenced by immunoSEQ multiplex PCR; TCRdb stores in-frame clones only, minus some. The repertoire holds about 410,000 clones, with more than 80% as singletons. The sequencing sample was made of peripheral blood. The source of this sequence is a woman younger than 45 with active or convalescent COVID-19. The V call is TRBV12-3 or TRBV12-4, the J call TRBJ1-2, with D possibly matching TRBD1 (6 bases). The CDR3 DNA is TGTGCCAGCAGTGCCGGACAGTCCTATGGCTACACCTTC. Translating it yields CASSAGQSYGYTF.